These T cell receptor beta chains were read from a single sample in a study of blood T cell repertoires in COVID-19. Method: immunoSEQ multiplex PCR; TCRdb's copy keeps in-frame clones and lacks some. The table shows 170,000 or so clones, with just under 90% occurring only once. The specimen was peripheral blood. The receptors here all came from a woman aged 18-29 years who had recovered from COVID-19. Each CDR3 is given with its conserved first and last residue. A D gene is named only where the DNA matches it firmly. Expanded clones are given a class, and other clones once, few, many or no size at all.

clone size: -
J gene: TRBJ1-3
D gene: -
V gene: TRBV11-2
CDR3 DNA: TGTGCCAGCAGCCAAACCTTAACATACTCTGGAAACACCATATATTTT
CDR3 protein: CASSQTLTYSGNTIYF

clone size: -
J gene: TRBJ2-7
D gene: TRBD2
V gene: TRBV14
CDR3 DNA: TGTGCCAGCAGCCAGACTAGCGGAACCTACGAGCAGTACTTC
CDR3 protein: CASSQTSGTYEQYF

clone size: -
J gene: TRBJ2-2
D gene: TRBD2
V gene: TRBV7-8
CDR3 DNA: TGTGCCAGCAGCACCCGACTAGCGGGAGGTGCCGGGGAGCTGTTTTTT
CDR3 protein: CASSTRLAGGAGELFF

clone size: -
J gene: TRBJ2-1
D gene: -
V gene: TRBV29-1
CDR3 DNA: TGCAGCGTTGTAGGGTGGGCATTCGGAGGTGAGCAGTTCTTC
CDR3 protein: CSVVGWAFGGEQFF

clone size: few
J gene: TRBJ2-3
D gene: -
V gene: TRBV18
CDR3 DNA: TGTGCCAGCTCGCCCAGCGGAGTGCTTGGAGATACGCAGTATTTT
CDR3 protein: CASSPSGVLGDTQYF

clone size: -
J gene: TRBJ1-1
D gene: -
V gene: TRBV5-1
CDR3 DNA: TGCGCCAGCAGCCAGGGAGGGCTTAACACTGAAGCTTTCTTT
CDR3 protein: CASSQGGLNTEAFF

clone size: -
J gene: TRBJ1-2
D gene: -
V gene: TRBV5-1
CDR3 DNA: TGCGCCAGCAGCCGCGGTCTCTCGGGGGATGGCTACACCTTC
CDR3 protein: CASSRGLSGDGYTF

clone size: -
J gene: TRBJ2-7
D gene: TRBD1
V gene: TRBV5-1
CDR3 DNA: TGCGCCAGCAGCTCACTCGGACAGGGGAAGTACGAGCAGTACTTC
CDR3 protein: CASSSLGQGKYEQYF

clone size: -
J gene: TRBJ2-1
D gene: TRBD1
V gene: TRBV7-3
CDR3 DNA: TGTGCCAGCAGCTTATCACCGACAGGGGAGGAATCCTACAATGAGCAGTTCTTC
CDR3 protein: CASSLSPTGEESYNEQFF

clone size: -
J gene: TRBJ2-4
D gene: TRBD1
V gene: TRBV6-1
CDR3 DNA: TGTGCCAGCAGTGAGGATTACCGGGACAGGCTCCAGTACTTC
CDR3 protein: CASSEDYRDRLQYF

clone size: -
J gene: TRBJ1-2
D gene: -
V gene: TRBV7-9
CDR3 DNA: TGTGCCAGCAGCTTAGCGTGGGGCGGCTACACCTTC
CDR3 protein: CASSLAWGGYTF

clone size: -
J gene: TRBJ1-2
D gene: -
V gene: TRBV5-1
CDR3 DNA: TGCGCCAGCAGCCCGGACCAGGGGTCCTATGGCTACACCTTC
CDR3 protein: CASSPDQGSYGYTF

clone size: -
J gene: TRBJ1-4
D gene: -
V gene: TRBV4-3
CDR3 DNA: TGCGCCAGCAGCCAAGGATACAGAAGAACTAATGAAAAACTGTTTTTT
CDR3 protein: CASSQGYRRTNEKLFF

clone size: once
J gene: TRBJ1-5
D gene: TRBD1
V gene: TRBV2
CDR3 DNA: TGTGCCAGCAGAAGCGGACAGGGACGGTTCGGTCAGCCCCAGCATTTT
CDR3 protein: CASRSGQGRFGQPQHF

clone size: -
J gene: TRBJ1-1
D gene: TRBD1
V gene: TRBV4-1
CDR3 DNA: TGCGCCAGCAGCCAGTTAGGGACAGGGGGGACTGAAGCTTTCTTT
CDR3 protein: CASSQLGTGGTEAFF

clone size: -
J gene: TRBJ1-2
D gene: TRBD1
V gene: TRBV3-1/TRBV3-2
CDR3 DNA: TGTGCCAGCAGACGACAGGGGGACTATGGCTACACCTTC
CDR3 protein: CASRRQGDYGYTF

clone size: -
J gene: TRBJ2-1
D gene: -
V gene: TRBV12-3/TRBV12-4
CDR3 DNA: TGTGCCAGCAGTTTGTCAGGCAATGAGCAGTTCTTC
CDR3 protein: CASSLSGNEQFF

clone size: once
J gene: TRBJ1-1
D gene: TRBD1
V gene: TRBV4-1
CDR3 DNA: TGCGCCAGCAGCCAAGATCGAAACAGGGGGACTGAAGCTTTCTTT
CDR3 protein: CASSQDRNRGTEAFF

clone size: -
J gene: TRBJ1-2
D gene: -
V gene: TRBV11-2
CDR3 DNA: TGTGCCAGCAGCTTAGCAAATAACTATGGCTACACCTTC
CDR3 protein: CASSLANNYGYTF

clone size: -
J gene: TRBJ1-1
D gene: -
V gene: TRBV11-3
CDR3 DNA: TGTGCCAGCAGCTTAGGTACAGGGCGGAAAGCTTTCTTT
CDR3 protein: CASSLGTGRKAFF

clone size: -
J gene: TRBJ1-2
D gene: TRBD1
V gene: TRBV5-6
CDR3 DNA: TGTGCCAGCAGCTTGGGAAGACAGGGAGAAGGCTACACCTTC
CDR3 protein: CASSLGRQGEGYTF

clone size: -
J gene: TRBJ1-5
D gene: -
V gene: TRBV28
CDR3 DNA: TGTGCCAGCAGACAAACCGTCCCCCAGCATTTT
CDR3 protein: CASRQTVPQHF

clone size: -
J gene: TRBJ2-1
D gene: TRBD1
V gene: TRBV7-2
CDR3 DNA: TGTGCCAGCAGCTTAGACAGGGGCCAGTTCTTC
CDR3 protein: CASSLDRGQFF

clone size: many
J gene: TRBJ1-1
D gene: -
V gene: TRBV19
CDR3 DNA: TGTGCCAGTAGTTGGGCGAACACTGAAGCTTTCTTT
CDR3 protein: CASSWANTEAFF

clone size: -
J gene: TRBJ2-3
D gene: TRBD2
V gene: TRBV2
CDR3 DNA: TGTGCCAGCACTCAAGAGTTTCTAGCGGGGGGCACAGATACGCAGTATTTT
CDR3 protein: CASTQEFLAGGTDTQYF

clone size: -
J gene: TRBJ1-5
D gene: -
V gene: TRBV7-8
CDR3 DNA: TGTGCCAGCAGCTTAGACGGGGGGAGACAGCCCCAGCATTTT
CDR3 protein: CASSLDGGRQPQHF

clone size: -
J gene: TRBJ2-7
D gene: TRBD2
V gene: TRBV28
CDR3 DNA: TGTGCCAGCAGTCCCCGGCTAGCGGGCCTCTACGAGCAGTACTTC
CDR3 protein: CASSPRLAGLYEQYF

clone size: -
J gene: TRBJ2-3
D gene: TRBD2
V gene: TRBV4-3
CDR3 DNA: TGCGCCAGCAGCCAACAAGCGGGATTAAGCACAGATACGCAGTATTTT
CDR3 protein: CASSQQAGLSTDTQYF

clone size: -
J gene: TRBJ2-5
D gene: -
V gene: TRBV27
CDR3 DNA: TGTGCCAGCAGTTTGGCAGGGCAAGAGGAGACCCAGTACTTC
CDR3 protein: CASSLAGQEETQYF

clone size: -
J gene: TRBJ2-5
D gene: TRBD1
V gene: TRBV29-1
CDR3 DNA: TGCAGCGTTGGGCAGGGGGTCGGAGAGACCCAGTACTTC
CDR3 protein: CSVGQGVGETQYF

clone size: -
J gene: TRBJ1-4
D gene: TRBD1
V gene: TRBV11-2
CDR3 DNA: TGTGCCAGCAGCAAAGGACAGGGAAGAAATGAAAAACTGTTTTTT
CDR3 protein: CASSKGQGRNEKLFF

clone size: -
J gene: TRBJ1-2
D gene: -
V gene: TRBV12-3/TRBV12-4
CDR3 DNA: TGTGCCAGCAGCAGTTTCTATGGCTACACCTTC
CDR3 protein: CASSSFYGYTF

clone size: -
J gene: TRBJ1-5
D gene: -
V gene: TRBV6-5
CDR3 DNA: TGTGCCAGCACCCCAGCGGTGAATCAGCCCCAGCATTTT
CDR3 protein: CASTPAVNQPQHF

clone size: once
J gene: TRBJ1-3
D gene: TRBD1
V gene: TRBV6-5
CDR3 DNA: TGTGCCAGCAGTTACGAGACAGGGTCAGGAAACACCATATATTTT
CDR3 protein: CASSYETGSGNTIYF

clone size: -
J gene: TRBJ2-3
D gene: TRBD2
V gene: TRBV9
CDR3 DNA: TGTGCCAGCAGCGCGATAGCGGGGGGGCCCGGAGATACGCAGTATTTT
CDR3 protein: CASSAIAGGPGDTQYF

clone size: -
J gene: TRBJ2-1
D gene: -
V gene: TRBV3-1/TRBV3-2
CDR3 DNA: TGTGCCAGCAGCCCTAGCGTTAGCTCCTACAATGAGCAGTTCTTC
CDR3 protein: CASSPSVSSYNEQFF

clone size: -
J gene: TRBJ2-5
D gene: -
V gene: TRBV18
CDR3 DNA: TGTGCCAGCTCACCAAAGGAGGAGACCCAGTACTTC
CDR3 protein: CASSPKEETQYF

clone size: once
J gene: TRBJ2-2
D gene: -
V gene: TRBV27
CDR3 DNA: TGTGCTTCCGCCGGGGGGCCTACCACCGGGGAGCTGTTTTTT
CDR3 protein: CASAGGPTTGELFF

clone size: -
J gene: TRBJ1-2
D gene: -
V gene: TRBV19
CDR3 DNA: TGTGCCAGTAGTGAACTTGAGTTTTTGGGCTACACCTTC
CDR3 protein: CASSELEFLGYTF

clone size: once
J gene: TRBJ2-7
D gene: -
V gene: TRBV12-3/TRBV12-4
CDR3 DNA: TGTGCCAGCAGATTCCGGGACGAGCAGTACTTC
CDR3 protein: CASRFRDEQYF

clone size: few
J gene: TRBJ2-1
D gene: TRBD2
V gene: TRBV7-2
CDR3 DNA: TGTGCCAGCAGCTTAGGACTAGCGGGGGGAAATGATGAGCAGTTCTTC
CDR3 protein: CASSLGLAGGNDEQFF

clone size: -
J gene: TRBJ2-1
D gene: TRBD1
V gene: TRBV18
CDR3 DNA: TGTGCCAGCTCGCCCGACAGGGTGGTTAATGAGCAGTTCTTC
CDR3 protein: CASSPDRVVNEQFF

clone size: -
J gene: TRBJ2-3
D gene: TRBD2
V gene: TRBV19
CDR3 DNA: TGTGCCAGTAGTACTATAGCGGGATACACAGATACGCAGTATTTT
CDR3 protein: CASSTIAGYTDTQYF

clone size: -
J gene: TRBJ1-2
D gene: TRBD1
V gene: TRBV18
CDR3 DNA: TGTGCCAGCTCAGCCGGGACAGGGACGGTTAACGGTGGCTACACCTTC
CDR3 protein: CASSAGTGTVNGGYTF

clone size: -
J gene: TRBJ2-5
D gene: TRBD2
V gene: TRBV19
CDR3 DNA: TGTGCCAGTAGTCCCCGCGGCTCTAGCGGGGGGGCGAGAATTCGAGAGACCCAGTACTTC
CDR3 protein: CASSPRGSSGGARIRETQYF

clone size: -
J gene: TRBJ1-2
D gene: TRBD1
V gene: TRBV6-5
CDR3 DNA: TGTGCCAGCAGTTACCCGGGACAGGGTAGCTATGGCTACACCTTC
CDR3 protein: CASSYPGQGSYGYTF

clone size: -
J gene: TRBJ1-4
D gene: -
V gene: TRBV14
CDR3 DNA: TGTGCCAGCAGCCAAGATCTGCCAGGGTCGGGTGAAAAACTGTTTTTT
CDR3 protein: CASSQDLPGSGEKLFF

clone size: once
J gene: TRBJ2-5
D gene: TRBD2
V gene: TRBV3-1/TRBV3-2
CDR3 DNA: TGTGCCAGCAGCTACCGACTAGCGGGAGAGACCCAGTACTTC
CDR3 protein: CASSYRLAGETQYF

clone size: -
J gene: TRBJ1-5
D gene: -
V gene: TRBV6-5
CDR3 DNA: TGTGCCAGCAGTTACTCGAGGGCGGGCAATCAGCCCCAGCATTTT
CDR3 protein: CASSYSRAGNQPQHF

clone size: -
J gene: TRBJ1-4
D gene: TRBD1
V gene: TRBV6-2/TRBV6-3
CDR3 DNA: TGTGCCAGCAGTTGGTCCCGGGGACAGAAAAATGAAAAACTGTTTTTT
CDR3 protein: CASSWSRGQKNEKLFF

clone size: -
J gene: TRBJ2-4
D gene: TRBD2
V gene: TRBV9
CDR3 DNA: TGTGCCAGCAATCCACTAGCGGAGGGGAACATTCAGTACTTC
CDR3 protein: CASNPLAEGNIQYF

clone size: once
J gene: TRBJ2-3
D gene: -
V gene: TRBV21-1
CDR3 DNA: TGTGCCAGCAGCCCCGGGCACCCTAGCGGGAGGGCCGTTGATACGCAGTATTTT
CDR3 protein: CASSPGHPSGRAVDTQYF

clone size: -
J gene: TRBJ1-2
D gene: -
V gene: TRBV4-1
CDR3 DNA: TGCGCCAGCAGCCAAGAACGGGGAAGTAACTATGGCTACACCTTC
CDR3 protein: CASSQERGSNYGYTF

clone size: -
J gene: TRBJ2-2
D gene: TRBD2
V gene: TRBV7-9
CDR3 DNA: TGTGCCAGCAGCCCCAGCGGGGGGGTCGCCGGGGAGCTGTTTTTT
CDR3 protein: CASSPSGGVAGELFF